This entry lists 5 T cell receptor beta chains sequenced from one sample in a study of T cell changes during pregnancy in multiple sclerosis. The table came from immunoSEQ multiplex PCR; TCRdb's copy has only in-frame clones and leaves some out. The sample carries almost 35,000 clones, roughly 88% recorded once. Here the sequenced sample was peripheral blood, taken in the second trimester of pregnancy. Every receptor here comes from a female donor in good health, enrolled as a control in a pregnancy study.

The chain carries TRBV10-2 and TRBJ2-7; 8 bases line up with TRBD1. The junction had 16 bases not matched to a gene; V was cut back by 6 bases and J by 3 bases. Germline V gene data show CDR1 as WSHSY and CDR2 as SAAADI. The CDR3 sequence is 17 residues long. CDR3 protein: CASSPGDRFEIHYEQYF. DNA for the CDR3: TGCGCCAGCAGCCCCGGGGACAGGTTTGAAATTCACTACGAGCAGTACTTC.

The V and J genes are TRBV30 and TRBJ1-5; TRBD1 matches at 7 bases. Germline V gene lookup returns CDR1 GTSNPN and CDR2 SVGIG (reference sequence). Losses at the gene ends were 0 bases for V and 4 bases for J; bases not matched to a gene: 6. The CDR3 loop spans 15 amino acids. The CDR3 nucleotides read TGTGCCTGGAGTGTACAGACAGGGCGGAATCAGCCCCAGCATTTT. This translates into CAWSVQTGRNQPQHF.

This chain connects TRBV6-1 to TRBJ1-3, with no clear D. The CDR3 contains 14 residues. Trimming cost V 7 bases and J 0 bases, with 10 bases left between them. CDR1 and CDR2 from the germline V gene are MNHNS and SASEGT. The CDR3 nucleotides are TGTGCCAGCACCCGGAGTGGCTCTGGAAACACCATATATTTT. It yields the protein CASTRSGSGNTIYF.

This clone has a single count. The gene calls are TRBV25-1 and TRBJ1-3; the D gene is possibly TRBD1 (5 bases). The germline V gene encodes CDR1 MGHDK and CDR2 SYGVNS. V lost 2 bases and J 3 bases, leaving 14 bases between the germline ends. The CDR3 totals 16 residues. In DNA form, the CDR3 reads TGTGCCAGCAGTGAAGCCCAGGGTAATTATGGAAACACCATATATTTT. This gives the protein CASSEAQGNYGNTIYF. Combining the CDR3 with reference TRBV25-1 and TRBJ1-3 gives the whole variable domain EADIYQTPRYLVIGTGKKITLECSQTMGHDKMYWYQQDPGMELHLIHYSYGVNSTEKGDLSSESTVSRIRTEHFPLTLESARPSHTSQYLCASSEAQGNYGNTIYFGEGSWLTVV.

This clone was counted between two and nine times. The chain is built from TRBV28 and TRBJ1-4, with TRBD1 matching 10 bases. The CDR3 loop spans 15 amino acids. V gave up 5 bases and J gave up 8 bases; unmatched junction bases: 8. Germline CDR1 is MDHEN and CDR2 is SYDVKM. CDR3 region: CASSQTGTGEEKLFF. The CDR3 DNA reads TGTGCCAGCAGTCAAACCGGGACAGGGGAAGAAAAACTGTTTTTT. The variable domain in full, completed from reference TRBV28 and TRBJ1-4, reads DVKVTQSSRYLVKRTGEKVFLECVQDMDHENMFWYRQDPGLGLRLIYFSYDVKMKEKGDIPEGYSVSREKKERFSLILESASTNQTSMYLCASSQTGTGEEKLFFGSGTQLSVL.